This T cell receptor beta chain was captured in a study of cytomegalovirus exposure and HLA in healthy donors. Whole-study results and caveats: Later analysis showed TCR association rates varying by HLA locus, highest for DRB1 and lowest for HLA-C. Rarity held for most TCR sequences, but there were some public TCRs that occurred in many donors.

There are 15 residues in the CDR3. Germline assignment: CDR1 MNHEY and CDR2 SVGAGI. Trimming cost V 6 bases and J 9 bases; bases outside gene matches: 7. About this clone itself: Its antigen is undetermined.

The PCR used 60 Vbeta and 13 Jbeta primers. Sequencing used immunoSEQ multiplex PCR; TCRdb keeps in-frame clones, though not all of them. Here the sample spans about 76,000 clones, approximately 77% being singletons. The sequencing sample was made of PBMCs. This receptor was identified in a woman between 40 and 55 years old in good health and CMV-seropositive. The chain combines TRBV6-5 with TRBJ2-1; 14 bases line up with TRBD2. The chain's CDR3 is CASSRGLAGGSEQFF. Here the CDR3 DNA reads TGTGCCAGCAGCCGAGGACTAGCGGGAGGAAGTGAGCAGTTCTTC.